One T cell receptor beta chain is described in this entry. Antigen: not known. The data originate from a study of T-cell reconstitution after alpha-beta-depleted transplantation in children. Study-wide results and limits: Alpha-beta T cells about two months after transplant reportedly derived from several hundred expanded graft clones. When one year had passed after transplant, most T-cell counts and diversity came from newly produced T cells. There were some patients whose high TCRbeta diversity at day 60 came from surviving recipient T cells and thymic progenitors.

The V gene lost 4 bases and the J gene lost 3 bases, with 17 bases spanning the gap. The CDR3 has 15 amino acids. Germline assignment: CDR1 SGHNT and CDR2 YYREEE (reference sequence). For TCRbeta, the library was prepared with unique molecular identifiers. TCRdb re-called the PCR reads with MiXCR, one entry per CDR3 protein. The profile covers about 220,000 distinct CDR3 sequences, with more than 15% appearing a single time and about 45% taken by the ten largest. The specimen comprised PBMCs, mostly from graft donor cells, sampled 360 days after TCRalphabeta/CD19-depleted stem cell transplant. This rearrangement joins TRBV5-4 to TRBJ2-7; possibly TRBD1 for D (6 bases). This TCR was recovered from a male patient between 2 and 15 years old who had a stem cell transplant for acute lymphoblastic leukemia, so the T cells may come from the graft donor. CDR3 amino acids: CASSIPGVGDYEQYF. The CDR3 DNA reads TGTGCCAGCAGCATACCAGGGGTGGGGGACTACGAGCAGTACTTC.